A single sample gave rise to the 10 T cell receptor beta chains below, sequenced in a study of early T cells in non-severe SARS-CoV-2 infection. TCRdb reprocessed the 5' RACE reads via MiXCR and lists one record per CDR3 protein. The repertoire holds roughly 92,000 distinct CDR3 sequences, with approximately 12% as singletons. The sample here was whole blood, taken at baseline. These receptors all come from an adult who was a healthcare worker with PCR-confirmed SARS-CoV-2 infection or an uninfected control (not recorded which).

This clonotype has only a few counts. V is TRBV29-1 and J is TRBJ2-5; D perhaps matches TRBD1 (5 bases). CDR1 is SQVTM and CDR2 is ANQGSEA in the germline V gene. The CDR3 sequence is 12 residues long. V was clipped by 4 bases and J by 4 bases, with 10 bases between them. The CDR3 DNA follows: TGCAGCGTTGCTTGGGGCCCAGAGACCCAGTACTTC. Translated, it gives CSVAWGPETQYF.

The chain has TRBV5-6 and TRBJ2-2, with D hard to call. The CDR3 has 13 residues. V was trimmed by 0 bases and J by 6 bases, leaving 6 bases between them. Germline CDR1 reads SGHDT; CDR2 reads YYEEEE. CDR3 protein: CASSLVGPGELFF. As DNA, the CDR3 is TGTGCCAGCAGCTTGGTTGGCCCCGGGGAGCTGTTTTTT.

This clonotype was seen many times. V and J are TRBV5-1 and TRBJ2-2; 8 bases are shared with TRBD1. Germline V lookup: CDR1 SGHRS, CDR2 YFSETQ. The ends lost 2 bases at V and 5 bases at J; junction bases unmatched: 8. This CDR3 has 16 residues. This CDR3 is CASSLQGDVRTGELFF. In DNA, the CDR3 is TGCGCCAGCAGCTTACAGGGGGATGTAAGGACCGGGGAGCTGTTTTTT.

V is TRBV5-1 and J is TRBJ2-4, with 7 bases identical to TRBD1. This CDR3 has 14 amino acids. The V gene's germline CDR1 is SGHRS and CDR2 YFSETQ. V shed 2 bases and J 5 bases; nucleotides not matched to a gene: 4. CDR3 DNA sequence: TGCGCCAGCAGCTTCCAGGGGGAGCAAAACATTCAGTACTTC. Its translation: CASSFQGEQNIQYF.

The chain uses TRBV20-1 and TRBJ2-7; 10 positions agree with TRBD2. Germline CDR1 DFQATT, CDR2 SNEGSKA (reference sequence). Unmatched junction bases numbered 9, after V lost 2 bases and J lost 2 bases. The CDR3 length is 16 residues. CDR3 DNA: TGCAGTGCTAGACCCCCAGCTAGCGGGGGACCCTACGAGCAGTACTTC. Residues: CSARPPASGGPYEQYF.

The chain employs TRBV5-4 and TRBJ1-1; D might be TRBD1 (5 bases). The CDR3 is 14 amino acids. Trimming cost V 4 bases and J 0 bases, with 10 bases left between them. Germline V gene data show CDR1 as SGHNT and CDR2 as YYREEE (reference sequence). CDR3 amino acids: CASSKGRLNTEAFF. The CDR3 DNA reads as TGTGCCAGCAGCAAGGGACGTTTGAACACTGAAGCTTTCTTT.

The V call is TRBV15, the J call TRBJ1-1; D not resolved. V was cut by 0 bases and J by 8 bases, with 13 bases left in between. CDR1 LNHNV and CDR2 YYDKDF come from the germline V gene (reference sequence). CDR3 length equals 14 residues. CDR3 protein: CATSRDPVNREAFF. CDR3 nucleotide sequence: TGTGCCACCAGCAGAGATCCTGTCAACCGAGAAGCTTTCTTT.

The CDR3 spells CSARQRGWAGELFF. CDR3 in DNA: TGCAGTGCTAGACAGCGTGGGTGGGCCGGGGAGCTGTTTTTT. The V call is TRBV20-1, the J call TRBJ2-2; D gene uncertain. The CDR3 extends over 14 amino acids. Germline assignment: CDR1 DFQATT and CDR2 SNEGSKA (reference sequence). V was shortened by 2 bases and J by 6 bases, with 13 bases between the two germline ends.

The CDR3 region has the DNA TGTGCCACCAGACGTAAGGCCCCTCCTGGCGAGCAGTACTTC. Translating it yields CATRRKAPPGEQYF. The chain is built from TRBV11-2 and TRBJ2-7; D unclear. With 10 bases removed from V and 6 bases from J, the gap between germline ends came to 22 bases. In germline, CDR1 is SGHAT, CDR2 FQNNGV. The CDR3 is made up of 14 amino acids.

This sequence joins TRBV11-2 and TRBJ2-3; TRBD2 agrees at 14 bases. With V trimmed by 5 bases and J by 0 bases, 7 bases remained unmatched. The CDR3 totals 18 residues. Germline assignment: CDR1 SGHAT and CDR2 FQNNGV. Here the CDR3 DNA reads TGTGCCAGCAGCCTGGGACTAGCGGGGGTGTCTAGCACAGATACGCAGTATTTT. This gives the protein CASSLGLAGVSSTDTQYF.